This T cell receptor (beta chain) originates from a study of blood T cell repertoires in COVID-19. As for the study in general: The study drew acute and convalescent COVID-19 samples from the United States, Italy and Spain. The cDNA or gDNA used as material had been derived from T cells, B-cell-depleted T cells, or PBMCs.

Germline V gene lookup returns CDR1 GTSNPN and CDR2 SVGIG (reference sequence). Trimming removed 2 bases at V and 9 bases at J, with 14 bases between. The CDR3 is made up of 14 amino acids. This clone showed up just once. Patients in Seattle were enrolled during active infection, then followed longitudinally. Only in-frame clones appear in the TCRdb table, and some are missing; sequencing was by immunoSEQ multiplex PCR. This sample has tens of thousands of clones; more than 80% occur once, and the top ten carry roughly 2.6%. The source material was peripheral blood. This TCR came from a man in his fifties or sixties with COVID-19, enrolled during active disease. This chain joins TRBV30 and TRBJ1-6; TRBD1 might be the D (6 bases). The CDR3 sequence is CAWSLGQPTSPLHF. In DNA form, the CDR3 reads TGTGCCTGGAGTTTAGGACAGCCGACTTCACCCCTCCACTTT.